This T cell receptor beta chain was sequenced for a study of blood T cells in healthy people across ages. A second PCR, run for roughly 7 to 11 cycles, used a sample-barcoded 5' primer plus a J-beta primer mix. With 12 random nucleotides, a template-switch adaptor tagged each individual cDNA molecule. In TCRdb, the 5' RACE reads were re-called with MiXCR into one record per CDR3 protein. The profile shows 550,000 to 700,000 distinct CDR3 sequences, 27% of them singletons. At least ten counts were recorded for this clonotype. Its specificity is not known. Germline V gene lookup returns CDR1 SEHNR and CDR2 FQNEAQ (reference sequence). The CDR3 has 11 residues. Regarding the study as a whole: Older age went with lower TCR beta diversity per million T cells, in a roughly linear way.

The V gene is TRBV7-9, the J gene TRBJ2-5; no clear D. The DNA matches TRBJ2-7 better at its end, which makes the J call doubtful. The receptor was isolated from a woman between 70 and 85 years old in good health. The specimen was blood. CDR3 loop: CASSYDYEQYF. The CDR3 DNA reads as TGTGCCAGCAGCTACGATTACGAGCAGTACTTC.